Listed here is a single T cell receptor (beta chain). These data belong to a study of blood T cell repertoires in COVID-19. Overall study: Researchers got acute and convalescent COVID-19 samples from the United States, Italy and Spain. In each case, the material was cDNA or gDNA derived from T cells, B-cell-depleted T cells, or PBMCs.

Under the authors' procedure: Reference gene primer amplification gave nucleated cell count estimates. TCRdb's copy holds only in-frame clones and misses some; the assay was immunoSEQ multiplex PCR. That table gives V, J and clone size, and the DNA gave D and trimming. The repertoire consists of around 300,000 clones, with around 87% occurring once and the leading ten covering approximately 2.2%. This CDR3 spans 14 amino acids. V was clipped by 4 bases and J by 8 bases; unmatched bases: 10. Germline values: CDR1 SEHNR, CDR2 FQNEAQ (reference sequence). The TCR originated in a man aged 18 to 29 with active or convalescent COVID-19. The V and J genes are TRBV7-9 and TRBJ1-2; 7 bases match TRBD1. The sequencing sample was made of peripheral blood. DNA of the CDR3: TGTGCCAGCAGCTCACGGGACAGACCTATAGGCTACACCTTC. It encodes CASSSRDRPIGYTF.